This TCR beta chain was identified during a study of T cell changes during pregnancy in multiple sclerosis (dated by TCRdb to between 2018 and 2021). In the study overall: The study looked at changes in the T cell repertoire across pregnancy in women with multiple sclerosis.

The library relied on the immunoSEQ multiplex PCR assay. What TCRdb holds here is the immuneACCESS table cut down to in-frame rearrangements. Part of the clones is not present; checked against another copy, under half of the missing clones reflect an unresolved V gene, and the others are unexplained. In this sample the table shows tens of thousands of clones, around nine tenths of which occur a single time. 5% to 6% of the sample is in the top ten clones. On this clone itself: What antigen it recognizes has not been identified. There are no base qualities to consult, and no much larger clone falls within one base.

Measured from the cysteine to the phenylalanine, the CDR3 is 14 residues long. The kept DNA is CDR3 alone, 42 bases in frame from the first base. The germline V gene encodes CDR1 KGHSH and CDR2 LQKENI. The germline ends are 16 bases apart after V is trimmed by 3 bases and J by 7 bases. This TCR derives from a female donor in good health, enrolled as a control in a pregnancy study. The sequence is built from TRBV18 and TRBJ2-7, with the D segment identity uncertain. The material sequenced was peripheral blood, taken in the third trimester of pregnancy. The CDR3 region has the sequence CASSPSLMPSEQYF. The nucleotide sequence reads as follows: TGTGCCAGCTCACCGAGTCTCATGCCCTCGGAGCAGTACTTC.